The clone carrying this T cell receptor (beta chain) was seen at least ten times. Its antigen is undetermined. The data were taken from a study of spatial heterogeneity in lung cancer. Study results and caveats: It was found that expanded intratumoral alpha and beta TCR counts tracked tumor mutation counts.

CDR3 size: 15 residues. V gave up 3 bases and J gave up 2 bases, with 11 bases separating them. In germline, CDR1 is MNHEY, CDR2 SMNVEV (reference sequence). Time point noted: sample taken at primary tumor resection. More than 70 TRACERx patients with early, untreated non-small cell lung cancer donated samples. TCRdb passed the 5' RACE reads through MiXCR, listing each CDR3 protein once. Here the sample spans approximately 10,000 distinct CDR3 sequences, over 4.5% being singletons. The material sequenced was lung tumor tissue, taken at surgery. The sequence derives from a male donor with early-stage non-small cell lung cancer. This chain connects TRBV27 to TRBJ2-1; D is possibly TRBD1 (5 bases). This chain's CDR3 is CASSLRTFTYNEQFF. The CDR3 coding sequence is TGTGCCAGCAGTTTGAGGACATTCACCTACAATGAGCAGTTCTTC.